This T cell receptor (beta chain) was found in a study of T-cell reconstitution after alpha-beta-depleted transplantation in children (dated by TCRdb to about 2016). Broadly, across the study: T-cell immune reconstitution after TCRalphabeta/CD19-depleted allogeneic hematopoietic cell transplantation in children was quantitatively tracked in the study by means of TCR repertoire profiling.

As to this clonotype: The antigen it binds to is not known. No base quality information exists; no much larger clone differs at one position.

Libraries were built with PCR. TCRdb records Illumina HiSeq 2500 as the sequencer. Molecular barcoding was employed in the preparation of TCR libraries, with unique molecular identifiers being used to normalize TCRbeta repertoire quantification. The raw public data were reprocessed by TCRdb itself: fastp quality trimming at Q25, MiXCR clonotype calling, in-frame beta chains only. Every entry covers one CDR3 protein and lists the most common genes and DNA from its rows. The sample data list hundreds of thousands of distinct CDR3 sequences, and over 9.5% of these were observed just once. The top ten hold 3.5% to 5% of the sample. Reading the germline V gene gives CDR1 SGDLS and CDR2 YYNGEE. The CDR3 has 12 amino acids, counting the end cysteine and phenylalanine. Solely the CDR3 DNA is kept, with 36 bases framed from the first base. V loses 6 bases of germline sequence and J loses 6 bases, and the interval between the two ends is 12 bases.

The TCR comes from a human donor who donated a stem cell graft to a child with acute myeloid leukemia. The rearranged segments are TRBV9 and TRBJ1-2; no D gene call is confident. Material: PBMCs from the stem cell graft donor, obtained from the stem cell graft. At the DNA level, the sequence is TGTGCCAGCACCTCGGAAGGGCATGGCTACACCTTC. Its coded protein is CASTSEGHGYTF. The full variable domain, with segments outside the CDR3 supplied by the reference TRBV9 and TRBJ1-2 proteins, appears as DSGVTQTPKHLITATGQRVTLRCSPRSGDLSVYWYQQSLDQGLQFLIQYYNGEERAKGNILERFSAQQFPDLHSELNLSSLELGDSALYFCASTSEGHGYTFGSGTRLTVV.